These 21 T cell receptor beta chains were all obtained from the same sample, sequenced in a study of blood T cell repertoires in COVID-19. Clones were sequenced by immunoSEQ multiplex PCR, and TCRdb holds only the in-frame ones, with some missing. In the table there are about 270,000 clones, nearly 85% of which are singletons. The specimen sequenced was peripheral blood. These receptors were taken from a human donor in a cohort sampled during active COVID-19.

This chain uses TRBV7-2 with TRBJ2-6; D not certain. This CDR3 region has 15 residues. The germline V and J ends were trimmed by 7 bases and 0 bases, with 10 bases remaining between them. The germline CDR1 and CDR2 sequences are SGHTA and FQGNSA. The DNA for the CDR3 is TGTGCCAGCACCCAGAGGAGCTCTGGGGCCAACGTCCTGACTTTC. This sequence encodes CASTQRSSGANVLTF.

This chain connects TRBV5-4 to TRBJ1-6, with 8 bases lining up with TRBD1. The CDR3 is 14 amino acids. The germline V gene has CDR1 SGHNT and CDR2 YYREEE (reference sequence). Losses at the gene ends were 4 bases for V and 9 bases for J; bases not matched to a gene: 6. The CDR3 loop is CASSSRQGLSPLHF. Written as DNA, the CDR3 is TGTGCCAGCAGCAGCCGACAGGGGCTTTCACCCCTCCACTTT. Full variable domain (rest looked up from reference TRBV5-4 and TRBJ1-6): ETGVTQSPTHLIKTRGQQVTLRCSSQSGHNTVSWYQQALGQGPQFIFQYYREEENGRGNFPPRFSGLQFPNYSSELNVNALELDDSALYLCASSSRQGLSPLHFGNGTRLTVT.

J is TRBJ2-2 and V is TRBV19; D unresolved. The CDR3 totals 14 residues. V lost 4 bases, J lost 5 bases, and 11 bases lay in between. Per the germline V gene, CDR1 is LNHDA and CDR2 is SQIVND (reference sequence). CDR3 DNA: TGTGCCAGTAGTACCCGAGGCCGGACCGGGGAGCTGTTTTTT. It translates to CASSTRGRTGELFF.

Of note for this clone: The same CDR3 arises from other DNA sequences in this sample as well. V and J are TRBV5-6 and TRBJ2-7, with 10 bases lining up with TRBD2. The CDR3 is 15 residues long. The V segment lost 5 bases and the J segment 0 bases; nucleotides outside the gene matches: 5. Germline V gene data show CDR1 as SGHDT and CDR2 as YYEEEE. CDR3 protein: CASSLTSGRSYEQYF. CDR3 nucleotide sequence: TGTGCCAGCAGTTTGACTAGCGGGCGCTCCTACGAGCAGTACTTC.

The chain carries TRBV18 and TRBJ2-5; TRBD2 aligns across 10 bases. CDR1 KGHSH and CDR2 LQKENI come from the germline V gene. Losses at the gene ends were 4 bases for V and 4 bases for J; bases not matched to a gene: 6. There are 15 residues in the CDR3. The CDR3 DNA sequence: TGTGCCAGCTCACTATCTAGCGGGGGAGGAGAGACCCAGTACTTC. It codes for CASSLSSGGGETQYF.

This clone has just a few counts. The chain combines TRBV28 with TRBJ2-7; 11 positions agree with TRBD2. V dropped 7 bases and J dropped 7; count of bases not matched to a gene: 3. CDR1 is MDHEN, CDR2 SYDVKM, per germline. The CDR3 is 12 amino acids. Here the CDR3 reads CASKGLAEEQYF. The CDR3 bases are TGTGCCAGCAAGGGACTAGCGGAGGAGCAGTACTTC.

The chain links TRBV14 to TRBJ2-1; tentative D call: TRBD2 (5 bases). The V gene's germline CDR1 is SGHDN and CDR2 FVKESK. The V end lost 2 bases, the J end lost 2 bases, and 7 bases lay between the germline ends. The CDR3 runs to 14 residues. The CDR3 loop is CASSQWTAYNEQFF. The CDR3 DNA reads as TGTGCCAGCAGCCAATGGACTGCCTACAATGAGCAGTTCTTC.

The chain has TRBV29-1 and TRBJ1-2; perhaps TRBD1 as D (6 bases). Germline values: CDR1 SQVTM, CDR2 ANQGSEA. This CDR3 comprises 13 residues. The V and J ends lost 3 bases and 1 base respectively, with 9 bases between them. The CDR3 protein is CSVEGADNYGYTF. DNA for the CDR3: TGCAGCGTTGAGGGGGCGGATAACTATGGCTACACCTTC.

The chain links TRBV19 to TRBJ2-6; 8 bases align to TRBD1. Germline CDR1 is LNHDA and CDR2 is SQIVND (reference sequence). Trimming at V came to 9 bases and at J to 0 bases, leaving 7 bases not matched to a gene. The CDR3 is made up of 16 amino acids. Written as DNA, the CDR3 is TGTGCCAGCGTCGGGACAGGTGACTCTGGGGCCAACGTCCTGACTTTC. Amino acids: CASVGTGDSGANVLTF. Combining the CDR3 with reference TRBV19 and TRBJ2-6 gives the whole variable domain DGGITQSPKYLFRKEGQNVTLSCEQNLNHDAMYWYRQDPGQGLRLIYYSQIVNDFQKGDIAEGYSVSREKKESFPLTVTSAQKNPTAFYLCASVGTGDSGANVLTFGAGSRLTVL.

The chain has TRBV11-2 and TRBJ1-6; TRBD1 agrees at 8 bases. The germline gives CDR1 SGHAT, CDR2 FQNNGV. The ends lost 6 bases at V and 8 bases at J; junction bases unmatched: 6. The CDR3 is 14 residues long. CDR3 loop: CASRSTGGHSPLHF. DNA for the CDR3: TGTGCCAGCAGATCCACAGGGGGTCATTCACCCCTCCACTTT.

This clone has only one observation. The chain recombines TRBV4-3 with TRBJ2-7, with a weak D call TRBD1 (6 bases). Germline assignment: CDR1 LGHNA and CDR2 YSLEER. This CDR3 is built from 15 residues. Trimming cost V 1 base and J 4 bases, with 14 bases left between them. In nucleotides, the CDR3 is TGCGCCAGCAGCCAAGTTTTACAGGGAATGTACGAGCAGTACTTC. It specifies CASSQVLQGMYEQYF.

V and J are TRBV21-1 and TRBJ2-7; TRBD1 is taken as the D call from the table, unchecked against the DNA. TRBV21-1 is reported as a pseudogene. The CDR3 is made up of 11 amino acids. CDR3 in amino acids: CASSSSTEQYF. The CDR3 nucleotides read TGTGCCAGCAGCAGCTCGACAGAGCAGTACTTC.

This chain links TRBV29-1 with TRBJ2-2, with 12 nucleotides matching TRBD2. The V segment lost 2 bases and the J segment 5 bases; nucleotides outside the gene matches: 3. The CDR3 totals 15 residues. Per germline, CDR1 SQVTM and CDR2 ANQGSEA. Here the CDR3 reads CSVELAGGATGELFF. CDR3 nucleotides: TGCAGCGTTGAACTAGCGGGAGGGGCGACCGGGGAGCTGTTTTTT.

V and J are TRBV9 and TRBJ1-6; TRBD1 matches 7 bases. V was pared by 3 bases and J by 7 bases, with 7 bases of the junction left unmatched. CDR3 length: 15 residues. CDR1 and CDR2 from the germline V gene are SGDLS and YYNGEE. In DNA form, the CDR3 reads TGTGCCAGCAGCGCCGCCGGGACAGTCAATTCACCCCTCCACTTT. This gives the protein CASSAAGTVNSPLHF.

In its sample, this clone was seen a few times. The V and J genes are TRBV7-2 and TRBJ2-7; 7 bases map to TRBD2. The CDR3 runs to 15 residues. Germline-derived CDR1 and CDR2 are SGHTA and FQGNSA. Unmatched junction bases numbered 10, after V lost 2 bases and J lost 6 bases. CDR3 coding DNA: TGTGCCAGCAGCTTAACCCTGGGGGGGGGATCCGAGCAGTACTTC. It codes for CASSLTLGGGSEQYF.

This clone was counted between two and nine times. The V and J genes are TRBV18 and TRBJ2-7; TRBD1 aligns across 8 bases. Per the germline V gene, CDR1 is KGHSH and CDR2 is LQKENI. V shed 4 bases and J 0 bases; nucleotides not matched to a gene: 8. This CDR3 spans 16 amino acids. CDR3 residues: CASSLLGQGDSYEQYF. In nucleotides, the CDR3 is TGTGCCAGCTCACTCCTTGGACAGGGTGACTCCTACGAGCAGTACTTC.

This clone was observed a few times. The V and J genes are TRBV6-5 and TRBJ2-5; 8 bases match TRBD1. Germline CDR1 is MNHEY and CDR2 is SVGAGI. The CDR3 contains 14 residues. V lost 5 bases, J lost 9 bases, and 11 bases stayed unmatched. The CDR3 is CASSLRQGRWSQYF. The CDR3 DNA follows: TGTGCCAGCAGTCTCCGACAGGGGAGGTGGTCCCAGTACTTC.

The J gene is TRBJ2-7, the V gene TRBV19, with 12 bases identical to TRBD2. Germline V gene lookup returns CDR1 LNHDA and CDR2 SQIVND (reference sequence). CDR3 length: 15 amino acids. V was pared by 3 bases and J by 2 bases, with 2 bases of the junction left unmatched. CDR3 sequence (DNA): TGTGCCAGTAGTATGACTAGCGGGGGAACCTACGAGCAGTACTTC. This gives the protein CASSMTSGGTYEQYF.

This clone is a singleton in its sample. The chain links TRBV15 to TRBJ1-6; no clear D. Germline loops: CDR1 LNHNV, CDR2 YYDKDF (reference sequence). V lost 1 base and J 7 bases, leaving 11 bases between the germline ends. This CDR3 has 15 residues. The CDR3 loop reads CATSRVKGANSPLHF. The CDR3 DNA reads as TGTGCCACCAGCAGAGTTAAGGGAGCCAATTCACCCCTCCACTTT.

This clone was seen a few times. The chain employs TRBV28 and TRBJ2-1; no reliable D call. The germline V and J ends were trimmed by 5 bases and 5 bases, with 4 bases remaining between them. Germline V gene sequence: CDR1 MDHEN, CDR2 SYDVKM. The CDR3 extends over 11 amino acids. CDR3 nucleotides: TGTGCCAGCAGTATTAACAATGAGCAGTTCTTC. Translating it yields CASSINNEQFF.

This clone came up a few times. This chain joins TRBV6-5 and TRBJ2-6, with D unresolved. Germline assignment: CDR1 MNHEY and CDR2 SVGAGI. The V and J ends lost 8 bases and 2 bases respectively, with 13 bases between them. CDR3 length equals 15 residues. Here the CDR3 DNA reads TGTGCCAGCCTTGTTCTGAGTGCTGGGGCCAACGTCCTGACTTTC. Protein: CASLVLSAGANVLTF.